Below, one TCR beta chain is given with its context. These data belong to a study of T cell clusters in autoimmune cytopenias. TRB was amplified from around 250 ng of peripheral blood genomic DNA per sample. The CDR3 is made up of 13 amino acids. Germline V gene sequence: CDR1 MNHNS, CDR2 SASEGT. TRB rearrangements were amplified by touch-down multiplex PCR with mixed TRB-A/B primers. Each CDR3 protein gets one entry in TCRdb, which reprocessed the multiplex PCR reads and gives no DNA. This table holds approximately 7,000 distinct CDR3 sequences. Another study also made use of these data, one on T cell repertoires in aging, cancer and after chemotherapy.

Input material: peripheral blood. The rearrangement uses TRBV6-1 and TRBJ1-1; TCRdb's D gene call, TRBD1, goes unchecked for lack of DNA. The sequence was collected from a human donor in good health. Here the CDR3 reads CATRTGPNTEAFF.